This T cell receptor (beta chain) was found in a study of tumor-infiltrating lymphocytes in primary liver carcinoma. Turning to the study itself: The cohort consisted of patients whose primary liver carcinoma was surgically resected. Donors had hepatocellular carcinoma or combined HCC and intrahepatic cholangiocarcinoma. Sample yields of productive TCRbeta reads, ranging from roughly 3.65 to 7.13 million, were similar across tissue types.

The CDR3 length is 16 residues. The trim removed 11 bases at V and 3 bases at J, leaving 14 bases unmatched. Germline V gives CDR1 SGHVS, CDR2 FQNEAQ. RNA was extracted from whole blood without cell sorting, alongside germline DNA. Overall study findings and caveats: Tumor-blood pairs (like tumor-adjacent pairs) overlapped less than tumor region pairs did.

A primer in the constant region served to generate TCR beta cDNA from roughly 520 ng of total RNA. Nested multiplex PCR, run for three rounds with slightly modified ARM-PCR, yielded TCR beta libraries. Investigators reported that the first two PCR rounds, at 10 cycles each, used TRBV1-TRBV30 forward primers with a C-beta reverse primer. TCRdb reanalysed the multiplex PCR reads using MiXCR and keeps one entry per CDR3 protein. Of approximately 340,000 distinct CDR3 sequences detected, almost 65% appear once; the ten largest clones hold under 8.5%. For this clonotype: Its specificity is unknown.

The TCR was taken from a man aged 40-49 years with primary liver carcinoma and hepatitis B virus infection. Sequencing was done on a sample of peripheral blood. The chain is built from TRBV7-8 and TRBJ2-1; 9 positions agree with TRBD2. The DNA for the CDR3 is TGTGCCGACACTGAGGTTGGACTAGCGTACTACAATGAGCAGTTCTTC. This gives the protein CADTEVGLAYYNEQFF.